These 10 T cell receptor beta chains share one sample of origin, sequenced in a study of blood T cell repertoires in COVID-19. Produced via immunoSEQ multiplex PCR; TCRdb's table is partial and in-frame only. This sample has 250,000 to 350,000 clones, with just over 85% found just once. Sequencing was performed on peripheral blood. Receptors originate from a woman in her 30s with active or convalescent COVID-19.

The chain recombines TRBV2 with TRBJ1-4, with D perhaps TRBD1 (5 bases). Trimming cost V 5 bases and J 2 bases, with 9 bases left between them. Germline CDR1 is SNHLY and CDR2 is FYNNEI. This CDR3 has 14 residues. The CDR3 loop reads CASSPGLTNEKLFF. As DNA, the CDR3 is TGTGCCAGCAGTCCAGGGTTGACTAATGAAAAACTGTTTTTT.

This chain uses TRBV5-1 with TRBJ2-5; 9 bases align to TRBD2. V gave up 1 base and J gave up 2 bases; unmatched junction bases: 3. This CDR3 has 15 residues. Germline V CDR1 and CDR2: SGHRS, YFSETQ. CDR3 sequence: CASSLSLAGQETQYF. The CDR3 DNA is TGCGCCAGCAGCTTGAGCCTAGCGGGGCAAGAGACCCAGTACTTC.

This clone was detected a few times. V is TRBV3-1 (or the pseudogene TRBV3-2) and J is TRBJ1-1; 10 nucleotides agree with TRBD1. The CDR3 loop spans 16 amino acids. Germline-derived CDR1 and CDR2 are LGHDT and YNNKEL (reference sequence). With 4 bases clipped from V and 0 bases from J, the junction kept 5 bases outside the gene matches. The CDR3 region has the DNA TGTGCCAGCAGCCGTCGGACAGGGGGGTTGAACACTGAAGCTTTCTTT. Translation: CASSRRTGGLNTEAFF.

This chain links TRBV3-1 (or the pseudogene TRBV3-2) with TRBJ2-7; TRBD2 matches 9 bases. V was pared by 2 bases and J by 6 bases, with 8 bases of the junction left unmatched. This CDR3 is built from 15 residues. From germline, CDR1 is LGHDT and CDR2 YNNKEL (reference sequence). The DNA for the CDR3 is TGTGCCAGCAGCCAAAACGCGGGGGGGCCCCGCGAGCAGTACTTC. Encoded protein: CASSQNAGGPREQYF.

The chain couples TRBV5-1 to TRBJ1-2, with TRBD1 identical over 9 bases. CDR3 length equals 13 residues. CDR1 and CDR2 (germline): SGHRS, YFSETQ. V dropped 4 bases and J dropped 8; count of bases not matched to a gene: 6. In nucleotides, the CDR3 is TGCGCCAGCAGCCCGGGACAGGGTGAAGGCTACACCTTC. Its translation is CASSPGQGEGYTF.

Only a few counts were recorded for this clone. The chain employs TRBV6-2 or TRBV6-3 and TRBJ2-3; TRBD2 matches at 9 bases. This CDR3 contains 17 residues. Losses at the gene ends were 2 bases for V and 5 bases for J; bases not matched to a gene: 11. Germline V lookup: CDR1 MNHEY, CDR2 SVGEGT. The CDR3 reads CASSYAAAGGQGDTQYF. CDR3 DNA sequence: TGTGCCAGCAGTTACGCGGCTGCGGGGGGGCAGGGAGATACGCAGTATTTT.

This chain links TRBV6-2 or TRBV6-3 with TRBJ2-7; 10 bases align to TRBD1. CDR1 is MNHEY and CDR2 is SVGEGT in the germline V gene. This CDR3 has 17 residues. V trimming: 2 bases; J trimming: 6 bases; junction bases outside the gene matches: 13. The CDR3 loop is CASSYGGWGTGVSEQYF. CDR3 nucleotides: TGTGCCAGCAGTTACGGCGGCTGGGGGACAGGGGTGTCCGAGCAGTACTTC.

The rearrangement uses TRBV19 and TRBJ2-1; D is unclear. The CDR3 has 11 amino acids. The V gene lost 1 base and the J gene lost 8 bases, with 3 bases spanning the gap. CDR1 LNHDA and CDR2 SQIVND come from the germline V gene (reference sequence). CDR3 nucleotide sequence: TGTGCCAGTAGTATAGCCGATGAGCAGTTCTTC. Translated: CASSIADEQFF. The full variable domain, in which reference TRBV19 and TRBJ2-1 provide the parts outside the CDR3, is DGGITQSPKYLFRKEGQNVTLSCEQNLNHDAMYWYRQDPGQGLRLIYYSQIVNDFQKGDIAEGYSVSREKKESFPLTVTSAQKNPTAFYLCASSIADEQFFGPGTRLTVL.

This clone was seen a single time. J is TRBJ2-1 and V is TRBV21-1; TRBD1 was called by the table and not checked on the DNA. TRBV21-1 is a pseudogene locus. This CDR3 contains 19 residues. The DNA for the CDR3 is TGTGCCAGCAGCAAAGCCCGAACCGCTCAGGGGATTAGGGTGGATGAGCAGTTCTTC. This gives the protein CASSKARTAQGIRVDEQFF.

CDR3 loop: CASSGRQVSSYNEQFF. The CDR3, as DNA: TGTGCCAGCAGTGGCCGACAGGTTAGCTCCTACAATGAGCAGTTCTTC. J is TRBJ2-1 and V is TRBV2; TRBD1 might be the D (6 bases). From germline, CDR1 is SNHLY and CDR2 FYNNEI. The ends were cut back, 4 bases at V and 0 bases at J, with 13 bases in the middle. The CDR3 length is 16 residues.